This entry concerns a single TCR beta chain. The DNA is left out, because the CDR3 cannot be placed on it with certainty; the CDR3 is given as TCRdb lists it. The CDR3 is 15 amino acids in total, end residues counted. Per the original data handling: For nucleated cells, counts were estimated from reference gene primer amplification. Assay: immunoSEQ multiplex PCR; the TCRdb copy retains only in-frame clones and omits some. The V and J calls and clone size are taken from that table; D and trimming were inferred from the DNA. The table records 50,000 to 75,000 clones, 79% of them present only once. This specimen comes from a study of blood T cell repertoires in COVID-19. Study as a whole: Sites in the United States, Italy and Spain provided acute and convalescent COVID-19 samples.

This chain joins TRBV21-1 and TRBJ2-7; TRBD1 was called by the table and not checked on the DNA. TRBV21-1 constitutes a pseudogene. The sequencing sample was made of peripheral blood. This TCR derives from a man between 60 and 75 years old with acute or convalescent COVID-19. CDR3 sequence reads: CASSKVGTGSHEQYF.